This T cell receptor (beta chain) was captured by sequencing in a study of OX40 agonist ivuxolimab in advanced cancers. Study-wide results and caveats: The CD4+ and CD8+ T cells in the blood had expanded clonally by week 6 at 0.1 to 3.0 mg/kg. Averaging showed that CD8+ T cells had more expanded clones than CD4+ did.

For this clone: Its antigen remains unknown.

TCRdb's copy holds only in-frame clones and misses some; the assay was immunoSEQ multiplex PCR. The repertoire holds roughly 68,000 clones, roughly 88% seen once, with around 8.3% in the top ten. CDR3 length: 17 residues. Per the germline V gene, CDR1 is SGDLS and CDR2 is YYNGEE. The J segment lost 5 bases and the V segment lost 3 bases, leaving 14 bases of the junction unmatched. Baseline, cycle 4 day 1, and cycle 7 day 1 were the blood sampling points. The sequencing here drew on CD4+ or CD8+ T cells sorted from blood, taken in a trial of the OX40 agonist ivuxolimab. This sequence originates from an adult with an advanced solid tumor such as melanoma, head and neck, liver or kidney cancer. The J gene is TRBJ1-5, the V gene TRBV9, with 7 bases lining up with TRBD1. CDR3 sequence: CASSARAGDRSDQPQHF. The CDR3 bases are TGTGCCAGCAGCGCCCGGGCGGGGGACAGATCCGATCAGCCCCAGCATTTT.